Detailed here is one T cell receptor (beta chain). Its antigen is still unknown. This entry belongs to a study of T cells expressing NK-cell markers. Study-level information: Beta-chain profiling covered CD3+CD56+NKG2C+, CD3+CD56+NKG2C- and CD3+CD56-NKG2C+ sorted subsets.

Reprocessing the 5' RACE reads, TCRdb reports a single entry for every CDR3 protein and omits DNA. The sample's table shows 140,000 or so distinct CDR3 sequences. Broader study findings: CD8+ T cells in 5 or 6 donors included dominant NKG2C+ clonotypes at roughly 1.0-8%.

The CDR3 extends over 13 amino acids. The germline V gene encodes CDR1 GTSNPN and CDR2 SVGIG (reference sequence). The rearrangement uses TRBV30 and TRBJ2-7; TCRdb indicates TRBD2, and absent DNA this call remains unverified. This clonotype originated in a man between 18 and 29 years old in good health. Sample: blood T cells: a sorted CD56 or NKG2C T cell subset, CD4+ or CD8+ T cells, or bulk PBMC T cells (not recorded which). The CDR3 region is CAWNYALGFEQYF.